This TCR beta chain was obtained from a study of blood T cells in healthy people across ages. The CDR3 has 14 residues. CDR1 is DFQATT, CDR2 SNEGSKA, per germline (reference sequence). Using a J-beta primer mix together with a sample-barcoded 5' primer, a second PCR was run for 7 to 11 cycles. Each CDR3 protein is one row after TCRdb ran MiXCR on the 5' RACE reads. The table includes about 580,000 distinct CDR3 sequences, roughly 43% detected once. A word on this clonotype: One end of the junction is discordant with germline, which a read error may explain.

The TCR sequence derives from a man aged 80 or over in good health. The chain carries TRBV20-1 and TRBJ1-2; D remains ambiguous. Specimen: blood. CDR3 nucleotide sequence: TGCAGTGCTAGTAGGCCGCGAGCTAACTATGGCCACACCTTC. This sequence encodes CSASRPRANYGHTF.